This T cell receptor beta chain stems from a study of blood T cells in healthy people across ages (dated by TCRdb to the mid-2010s). Regarding the complete study: In model experiments, template switching captured roughly one uniquely barcoded TCR beta cDNA molecule for every two T cells. The study measured age-related changes in TCR beta repertoire diversity using deep sequencing normalized with unique cDNA molecular identifiers. The donors were divided into four age groups: young (average around 16 years), middle-aged (approximately 41), aged (approximately 62) and long-lived (more than 75). To avoid experimental bias, donors of different ages were randomly spread across the sequencing lanes. For two donors (one aged 18 to 29 and one aged 80 or older), the study analyzed two additional independent replicas of 1 million unique cDNA reads from the same blood draw. Overall study outcomes, separate from this receptor: As age increased, observed TCR beta diversity per million T cells dropped in a roughly linear way, and a significant reduction was already evident by age roughly 40. Compared with the aged group, the long-lived group had more naive CD4+ T cells, fewer expanded clones and increased TCR diversity, a pattern suggesting age selection. The percentage of naive T cells measured by flow cytometry correlated strongly with observed TCR beta diversity. The CMV infection status of donors was not known, potentially confounding age-related changes in expanded clonotypes. Total diversity estimates from one million sequenced T cells were considered lower bounds and underestimates. Bulk unsorted PBMC profiling prevented conclusive comparison of naive and antigen-experienced compartments.

Cut back by 2 bases and 5 bases, the V and J ends lie 12 bases apart. The CDR3 contains 14 residues, cysteine and phenylalanine counted. Only the CDR3 portion is preserved as DNA: 42 bases, with reading frame beginning at the first base. CDR1 SGHDN and CDR2 FVKESK were looked up in the germline V gene. Systemically healthy Caucasian individuals from Russia, some 36 in total and aged roughly 6 to 95 years, were included as donors. Each donor gave ten milliliters of peripheral blood, drawn into EDTA-treated Vacutainer tubes. Ficoll-Paque density-gradient centrifugation was used to isolate PBMCs, with at least 6.5 million per sample. Trizol reagent was used to extract total RNA from the PBMCs, yielding at least 6 micrograms per sample. For every donor, flow cytometry on a PBMC aliquot measured the percentage of naive CD45RAhigh/CD27high T cells. On this clonotype itself: Its antigen target is currently unknown. One base away there is no much larger clone; base qualities are not given.

The library relied on 5' RACE. Data came from an Illumina HiSeq 2500. The second PCR ran for about 7 to 11 cycles and used a J-beta primer mix along with a sample-barcoded 5' primer. A unique molecular identifier was introduced onto each TCR beta cDNA molecule by a template-switch 5' adaptor carrying 12 random nucleotides. Each sample yielded at least 2.5 million CDR3-containing paired-end reads. First-strand cDNA synthesis was performed from all RNA using the Mint cDNA synthesis kit, with priming by a TRBC-specific oligonucleotide. Following uracil-DNA glycosylase treatment, all cDNA underwent a first 18-cycle PCR with the universal primers M1SS and BC2_uni_R. The paper's data handling went like this. Normalization of each sample was performed by random selection of 1 million high-quality reads, each carrying a distinct molecular identifier. Instead of being binned into consensus sequences, reads with shared molecular identifiers were discarded. MiTCR, run with a Q25 quality threshold and the strictest error-elimination algorithm, handled CDR3 identification, clonotype clustering and error correction. A nonparametric unseen species model with Euler transformation was used to estimate lower-bound total TCR beta diversity. TCRdb applied fastp at Q25 and MiXCR to the public reads, then kept only in-frame beta chains. Every distinct CDR3 protein forms one entry, paired with its most common genes and DNA. TCRdb's processing, not the authors', yielded these V and J calls. In all, the sample holds fewer than 2,000,000 distinct CDR3 sequences, and about 31% of those were seen once. The ten largest account for approximately 10% of the sample.

The sequenced sample was blood. This receptor was identified in a woman in her thirties in good health. This chain joins TRBV14 to TRBJ2-5, with TRBD2 tentatively as D gene (5 bases match). The DNA sequence reads TGTGCCAGCAGCCAATCCCTTTGGAGGGAGACCCAGTACTTC. Translation gives CASSQSLWRETQYF.